Below are 6 T cell receptor beta chains sequenced from a single sample in a study of T cells in Graves' hyperthyroidism and ophthalmopathy. RNA transcripts were the template for amplifying TCR beta CDR3 regions. TCR CDR3 underwent first-round RT-PCR with the HTBI primer set. Via MiXCR, TCRdb re-called the multiplex PCR reads, giving one row per CDR3 protein. The repertoire holds about 46,000 distinct CDR3 sequences, with more than 40% as singletons. Sequencing was performed on peripheral blood or thyroid tissue (not recorded which). All receptors derive from a woman in her forties or fifties with Graves' hyperthyroidism.

This rearrangement joins TRBV20-1 to TRBJ2-5; the D gene is possibly TRBD1 (5 bases). The CDR3 runs 14 residues. Germline V gene data show CDR1 as DFQATT and CDR2 as SNEGSKA (reference sequence). V was cut by 1 base and J by 5 bases, with 14 bases left in between. The CDR3 loop reads CSARGQGVGETQYF. The DNA of the CDR3 is TGCAGTGCTAGAGGTCAGGGCGTGGGCGAGACCCAGTACTTC.

The CDR3 DNA reads as TGTGCCAGCTCAATGCGAACGGATCTGACCCGGTCTGGGGCCAACGTCCTGACTTTC. It yields the protein CASSMRTDLTRSGANVLTF. This rearrangement joins TRBV18 to TRBJ2-6; D is unresolved. V shed 5 bases and J shed 1 base, with 21 bases lying between them. Per the germline V gene, CDR1 is KGHSH and CDR2 is LQKENI. The CDR3 covers 19 residues.

This clonotype was recorded many times. The rearrangement uses TRBV4-3 and TRBJ2-7, with D maybe TRBD2 (5 bases). Germline CDR1 and CDR2: LGHNA and YSLEER. V dropped 0 bases and J dropped 1 base, with 16 bases sitting between them. The CDR3 length is 17 residues. CDR3 sequence: CASSQEWGSAHSYEQYF. In DNA, the CDR3 is TGCGCCAGCAGCCAAGAGTGGGGTAGCGCTCATTCCTACGAGCAGTACTTC.

This clonotype was seen a single time. V and J are TRBV10-3 and TRBJ1-1, with 7 bases that match TRBD1. Looked up from germline, CDR1 is ENHRY and CDR2 is SYGVKD. The V gene end was trimmed by 4 bases and the J gene end by 6 bases; junction bases not matched to a gene: 14. This CDR3 spans 16 amino acids. CDR3 sequence: CAISGTGLEVKAEAFF. As DNA, the CDR3 is TGTGCCATCAGTGGGACAGGACTTGAGGTTAAGGCTGAAGCTTTCTTT.

The chain recombines TRBV7-9 with TRBJ2-6; D uncertain. With 5 bases removed from V and 2 bases from J, the gap between germline ends came to 1 base. This CDR3 spans 12 amino acids. CDR1 and CDR2 (germline): SEHNR, FQNEAQ (reference sequence). Here the CDR3 DNA reads TGTGCCAGCAGCACTGGGGCCAACGTCCTGACTTTC. Its protein is CASSTGANVLTF.

The chain carries TRBV7-9 and TRBJ2-7, with 12 bases aligning to TRBD2. This CDR3 has 16 amino acids. Germline V gene lookup returns CDR1 SEHNR and CDR2 FQNEAQ (reference sequence). Unmatched junction bases numbered 6, after V lost 5 bases and J lost 1 base. For the CDR3, the DNA is TGTGCCAGCAGCGTAGGAGGACTAGCGGGATCCTACGAGCAGTACTTC. This codes for CASSVGGLAGSYEQYF.